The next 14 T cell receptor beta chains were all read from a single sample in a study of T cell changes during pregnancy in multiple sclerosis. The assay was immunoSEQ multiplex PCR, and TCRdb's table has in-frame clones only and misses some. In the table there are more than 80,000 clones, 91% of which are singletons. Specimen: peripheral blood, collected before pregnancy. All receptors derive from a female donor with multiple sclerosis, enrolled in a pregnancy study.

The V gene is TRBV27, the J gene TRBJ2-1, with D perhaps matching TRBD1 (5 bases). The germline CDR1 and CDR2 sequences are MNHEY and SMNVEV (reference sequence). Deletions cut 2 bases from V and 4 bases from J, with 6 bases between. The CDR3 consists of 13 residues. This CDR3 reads CASSLRGYNEQFF. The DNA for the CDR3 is TGTGCCAGCAGTTTAAGGGGATACAATGAGCAGTTCTTC.

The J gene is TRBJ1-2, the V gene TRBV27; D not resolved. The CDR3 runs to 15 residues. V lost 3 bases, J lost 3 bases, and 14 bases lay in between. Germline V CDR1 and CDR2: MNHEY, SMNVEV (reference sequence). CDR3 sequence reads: CASSFSPTRDYGYTF. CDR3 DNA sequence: TGTGCCAGCAGTTTTTCCCCCACTAGGGACTATGGCTACACCTTC.

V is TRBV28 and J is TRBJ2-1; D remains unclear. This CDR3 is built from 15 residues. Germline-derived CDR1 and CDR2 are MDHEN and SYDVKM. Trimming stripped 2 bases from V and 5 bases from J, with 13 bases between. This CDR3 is CASSLGLGRNNEQFF. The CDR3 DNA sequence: TGTGCCAGCAGTTTAGGGTTGGGCAGGAACAATGAGCAGTTCTTC.

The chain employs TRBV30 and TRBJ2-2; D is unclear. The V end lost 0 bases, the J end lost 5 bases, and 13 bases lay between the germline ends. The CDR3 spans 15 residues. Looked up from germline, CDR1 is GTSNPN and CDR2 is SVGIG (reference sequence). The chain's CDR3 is CAWSVGSDLTGELFF. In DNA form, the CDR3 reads TGTGCCTGGAGTGTAGGCAGCGACCTGACCGGGGAGCTGTTTTTT.

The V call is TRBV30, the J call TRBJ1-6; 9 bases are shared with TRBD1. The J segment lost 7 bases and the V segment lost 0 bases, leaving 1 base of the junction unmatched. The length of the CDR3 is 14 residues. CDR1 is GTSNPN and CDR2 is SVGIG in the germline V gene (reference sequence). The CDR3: CAWSVTGGNSPLHF. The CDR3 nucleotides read TGTGCCTGGAGTGTGACAGGGGGGAATTCACCCCTCCACTTT.

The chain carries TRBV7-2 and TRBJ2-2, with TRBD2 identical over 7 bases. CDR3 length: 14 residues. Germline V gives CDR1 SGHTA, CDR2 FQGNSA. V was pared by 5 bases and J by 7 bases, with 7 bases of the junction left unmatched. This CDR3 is CASSGRLAGGELFF. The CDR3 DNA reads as TGTGCCAGCAGCGGACGGTTAGCGGGCGGGGAGCTGTTTTTT.

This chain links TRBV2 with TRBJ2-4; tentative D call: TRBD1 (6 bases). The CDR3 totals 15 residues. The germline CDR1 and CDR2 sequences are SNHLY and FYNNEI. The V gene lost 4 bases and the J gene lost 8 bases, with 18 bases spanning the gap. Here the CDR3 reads CASSGGTGLGDIQYF. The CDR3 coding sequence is TGTGCCAGCAGTGGAGGAACAGGGCTTGGGGACATTCAGTACTTC.

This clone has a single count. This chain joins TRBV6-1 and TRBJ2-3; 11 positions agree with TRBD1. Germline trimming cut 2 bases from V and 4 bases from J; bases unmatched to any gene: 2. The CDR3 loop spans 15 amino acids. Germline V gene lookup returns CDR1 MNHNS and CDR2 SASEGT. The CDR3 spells CASSEMGQGADTQYF. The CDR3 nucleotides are TGTGCCAGCAGTGAAATGGGACAGGGGGCAGATACGCAGTATTTT.

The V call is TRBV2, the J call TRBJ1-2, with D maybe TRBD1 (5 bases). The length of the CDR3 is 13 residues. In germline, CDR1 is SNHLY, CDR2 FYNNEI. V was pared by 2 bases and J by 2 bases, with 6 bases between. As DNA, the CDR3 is TGTGCCAGCAGTGAACCAGGGAACTATGGCTACACCTTC. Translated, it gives CASSEPGNYGYTF.

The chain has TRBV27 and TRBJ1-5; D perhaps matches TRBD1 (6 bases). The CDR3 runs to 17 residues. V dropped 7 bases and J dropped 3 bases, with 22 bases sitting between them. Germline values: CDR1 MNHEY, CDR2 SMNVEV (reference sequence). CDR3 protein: CASTRRWEQGYNQPQHF. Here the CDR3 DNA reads TGTGCCAGCACCCGGCGGTGGGAACAGGGTTACAATCAGCCCCAGCATTTT.

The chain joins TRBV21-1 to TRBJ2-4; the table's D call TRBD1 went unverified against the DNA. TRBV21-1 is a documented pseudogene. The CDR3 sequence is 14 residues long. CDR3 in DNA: TGTGCCAGCAGCAAGACAGGGGGAAGGGACATTCAGTACTTC. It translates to CASSKTGGRDIQYF.

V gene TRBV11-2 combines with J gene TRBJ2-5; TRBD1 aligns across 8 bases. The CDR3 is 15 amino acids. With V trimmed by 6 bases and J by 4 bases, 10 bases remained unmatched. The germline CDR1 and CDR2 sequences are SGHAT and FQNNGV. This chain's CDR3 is CASRSIRDRSETQYF. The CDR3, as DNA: TGTGCCAGCAGGTCGATCAGGGACAGGTCAGAGACCCAGTACTTC.

CDR3 protein: CAWIPSGGAYEQYF. The CDR3 DNA sequence: TGTGCCTGGATTCCTAGCGGGGGTGCCTACGAGCAGTACTTC. This sequence joins TRBV30 and TRBJ2-7, with 10 nucleotides matching TRBD2. The V segment lost 4 bases and the J segment 2 bases; nucleotides outside the gene matches: 5. Germline V CDR1 and CDR2: GTSNPN, SVGIG (reference sequence). CDR3 size: 14 residues.

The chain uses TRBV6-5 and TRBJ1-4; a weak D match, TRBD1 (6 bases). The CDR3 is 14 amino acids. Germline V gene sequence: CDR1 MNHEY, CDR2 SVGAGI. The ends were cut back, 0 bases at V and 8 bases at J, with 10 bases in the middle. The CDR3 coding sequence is TGTGCCAGCAGTTACTCGTATAGGGGGGAAAAACTGTTTTTT. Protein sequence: CASSYSYRGEKLFF.